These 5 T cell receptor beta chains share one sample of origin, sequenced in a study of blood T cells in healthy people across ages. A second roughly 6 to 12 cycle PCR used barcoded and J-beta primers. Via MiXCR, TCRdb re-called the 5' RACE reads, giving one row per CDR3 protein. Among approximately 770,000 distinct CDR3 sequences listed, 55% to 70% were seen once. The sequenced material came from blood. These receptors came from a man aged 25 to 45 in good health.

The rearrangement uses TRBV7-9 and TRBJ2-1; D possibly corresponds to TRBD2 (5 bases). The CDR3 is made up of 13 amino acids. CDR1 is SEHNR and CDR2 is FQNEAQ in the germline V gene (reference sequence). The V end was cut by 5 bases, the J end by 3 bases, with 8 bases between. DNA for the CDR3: TGTGCCAGCAGCGACCGGGACTACAATGAGCAGTTCTTC. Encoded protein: CASSDRDYNEQFF.

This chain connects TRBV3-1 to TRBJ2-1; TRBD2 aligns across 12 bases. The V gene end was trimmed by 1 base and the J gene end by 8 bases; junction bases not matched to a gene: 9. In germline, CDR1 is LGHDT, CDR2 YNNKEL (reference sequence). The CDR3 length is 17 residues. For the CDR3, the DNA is TGTGCCAGCAGCCAAGTAGCTAGCGGGAGGGCCAGGGATGAGCAGTTCTTC. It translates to CASSQVASGRARDEQFF.

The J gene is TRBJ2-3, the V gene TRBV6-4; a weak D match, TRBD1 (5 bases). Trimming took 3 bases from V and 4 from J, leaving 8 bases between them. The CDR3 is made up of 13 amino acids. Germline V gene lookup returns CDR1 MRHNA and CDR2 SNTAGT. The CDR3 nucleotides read TGTGCCAGCAGTGAACAAGGGGCAGATACGCAGTATTTT. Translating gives CASSEQGADTQYF.

The CDR3 coding sequence is TGTGCCAGCAGCTTAGGCAGCGTAGAGCAGTACTTC. It specifies CASSLGSVEQYF. V gene TRBV7-9 combines with J gene TRBJ2-4; D call uncertain. The length of the CDR3 is 12 residues. Looked up from germline, CDR1 is SEHNR and CDR2 is FQNEAQ (reference sequence). With 1 base removed from V and 13 bases from J, the gap between germline ends came to 11 bases.

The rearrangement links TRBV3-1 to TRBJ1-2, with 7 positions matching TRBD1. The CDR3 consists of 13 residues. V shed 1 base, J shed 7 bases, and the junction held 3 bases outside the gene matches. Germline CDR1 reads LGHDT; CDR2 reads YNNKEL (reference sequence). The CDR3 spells CASSQGDRAGYTF. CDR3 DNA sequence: TGTGCCAGCAGCCAAGGGGACAGAGCTGGCTACACCTTC.